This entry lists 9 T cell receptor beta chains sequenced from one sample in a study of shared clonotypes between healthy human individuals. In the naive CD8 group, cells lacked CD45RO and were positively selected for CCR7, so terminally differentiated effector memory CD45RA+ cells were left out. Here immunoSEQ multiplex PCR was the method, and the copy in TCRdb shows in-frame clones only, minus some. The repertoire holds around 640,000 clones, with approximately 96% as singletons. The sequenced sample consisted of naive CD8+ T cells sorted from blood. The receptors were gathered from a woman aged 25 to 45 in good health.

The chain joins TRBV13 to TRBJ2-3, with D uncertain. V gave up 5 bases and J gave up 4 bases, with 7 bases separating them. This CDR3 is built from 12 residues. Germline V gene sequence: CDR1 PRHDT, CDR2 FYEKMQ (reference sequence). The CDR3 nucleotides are TGTGCCAGCAGCCCAGGAGCAGATACGCAGTATTTT. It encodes CASSPGADTQYF. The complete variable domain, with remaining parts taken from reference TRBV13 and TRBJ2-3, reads AAGVIQSPRHLIKEKRETATLKCYPIPRHDTVYWYQQGPGQDPQFLISFYEKMQSDKGSIPDRFSAQQFSDYHSELNMSSLELGDSALYFCASSPGADTQYFGPGTRLTVL.

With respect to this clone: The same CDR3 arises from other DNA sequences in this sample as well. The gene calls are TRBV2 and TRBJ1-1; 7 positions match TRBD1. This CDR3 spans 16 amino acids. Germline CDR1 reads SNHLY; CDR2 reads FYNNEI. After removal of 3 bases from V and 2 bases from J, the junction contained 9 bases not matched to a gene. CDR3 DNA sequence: TGTGCCAGCAGTGAGAGTAGGACAGGCCTCAACACTGAAGCTTTCTTT. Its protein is CASSESRTGLNTEAFF. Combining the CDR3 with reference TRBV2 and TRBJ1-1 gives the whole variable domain EPEVTQTPSHQVTQMGQEVILRCVPISNHLYFYWYRQILGQKVEFLVSFYNNEISEKSEIFDDQFSVERPDGSNFTLKIRSTKLEDSAMYFCASSESRTGLNTEAFFGQGTRLTVV.

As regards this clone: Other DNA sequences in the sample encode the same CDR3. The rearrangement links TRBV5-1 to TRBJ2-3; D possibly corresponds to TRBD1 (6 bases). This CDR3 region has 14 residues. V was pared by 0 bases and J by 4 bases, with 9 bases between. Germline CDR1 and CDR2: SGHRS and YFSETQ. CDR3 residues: CASSLVGGADTQYF. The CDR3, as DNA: TGCGCCAGCAGCTTGGTTGGGGGCGCAGATACGCAGTATTTT.

The CDR3 is CASSPPPGQGNNEQFF. The CDR3 coding sequence is TGTGCCAGCTCACCACCTCCCGGACAGGGAAACAATGAGCAGTTCTTC. This rearrangement joins TRBV18 to TRBJ2-1; 8 bases line up with TRBD1. V dropped 0 bases and J dropped 5; count of bases not matched to a gene: 6. The CDR3 sequence is 16 residues long. CDR1 is KGHSH and CDR2 is LQKENI in the germline V gene. Full variable domain (rest looked up from reference TRBV18 and TRBJ2-1): NAGVMQNPRHLVRRRGQEARLRCSPMKGHSHVYWYRQLPEEGLKFMVYLQKENIIDESGMPKERFSAEFPKEGPSILRIQQVVRGDSAAYFCASSPPPGQGNNEQFFGPGTRLTVL.

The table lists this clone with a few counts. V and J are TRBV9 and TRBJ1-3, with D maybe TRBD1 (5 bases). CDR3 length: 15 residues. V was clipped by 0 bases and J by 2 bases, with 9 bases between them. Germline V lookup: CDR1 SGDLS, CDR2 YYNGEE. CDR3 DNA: TGTGCCAGCAGCGTAGGTTGGACAACTGGAAACACCATATATTTT. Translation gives CASSVGWTTGNTIYF. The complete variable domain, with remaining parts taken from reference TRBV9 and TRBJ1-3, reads DSGVTQTPKHLITATGQRVTLRCSPRSGDLSVYWYQQSLDQGLQFLIQYYNGEERAKGNILERFSAQQFPDLHSELNLSSLELGDSALYFCASSVGWTTGNTIYFGEGSWLTVV.

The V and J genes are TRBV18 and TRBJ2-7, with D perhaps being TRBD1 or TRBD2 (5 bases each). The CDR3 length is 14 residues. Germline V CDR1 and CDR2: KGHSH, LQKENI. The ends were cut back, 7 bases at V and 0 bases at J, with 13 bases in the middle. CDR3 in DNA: TGTGCCAGCTTCATGACAGAGGGCTCCTACGAGCAGTACTTC. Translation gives CASFMTEGSYEQYF.

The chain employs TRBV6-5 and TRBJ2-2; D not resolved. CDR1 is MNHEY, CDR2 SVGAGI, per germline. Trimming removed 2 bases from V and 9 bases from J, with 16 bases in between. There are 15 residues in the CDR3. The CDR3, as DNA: TGTGCCAGCAGTTACCTTAAAGGGTGGACCCGGGAGCTGTTTTTT. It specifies CASSYLKGWTRELFF.

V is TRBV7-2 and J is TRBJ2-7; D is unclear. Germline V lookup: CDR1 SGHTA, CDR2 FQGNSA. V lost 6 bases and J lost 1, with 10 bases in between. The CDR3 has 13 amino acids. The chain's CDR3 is CASRPNWSYEQYF. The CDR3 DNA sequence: TGTGCCAGCAGGCCCAACTGGTCCTACGAGCAGTACTTC.

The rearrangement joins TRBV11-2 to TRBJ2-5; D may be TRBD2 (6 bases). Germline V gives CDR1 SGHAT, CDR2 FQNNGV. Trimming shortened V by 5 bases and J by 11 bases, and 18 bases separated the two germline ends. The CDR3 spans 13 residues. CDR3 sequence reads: CASSDRLVVEQYF. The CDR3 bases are TGTGCCAGCAGCGACCGACTAGTGGTTGAGCAGTACTTC.